This TCR beta chain was obtained from a study of fetal regulatory T cell absence and autoimmunity. Whole-study results and caveats: TRB gene family usage was broadly similar in cord blood and pancreas.

The assay was run at survey level. The assay was immunoSEQ multiplex PCR, and TCRdb's table has in-frame clones only and misses some. The data contain 95,000 to 100,000 clones, 60% to 80% of them singletons. Concerning this clone itself: Its antigen remains unknown.

Sequencing used pancreas tissue. This receptor was taken from a male donor with IPEX syndrome.

CDR3 protein: CASSTSGTGQGTEAFF. CDR3 in DNA: TGTGCCAGCAGTACCTCCGGGACAGGGCAGGGGACTGAAGCTTTCTTT. This chain joins TRBV14 and TRBJ1-1, with TRBD1 matching 9 bases. J was trimmed by 5 bases and V by 6 bases; bases with no gene match: 13. Germline V lookup: CDR1 SGHDN, CDR2 FVKESK. This CDR3 has 16 residues.